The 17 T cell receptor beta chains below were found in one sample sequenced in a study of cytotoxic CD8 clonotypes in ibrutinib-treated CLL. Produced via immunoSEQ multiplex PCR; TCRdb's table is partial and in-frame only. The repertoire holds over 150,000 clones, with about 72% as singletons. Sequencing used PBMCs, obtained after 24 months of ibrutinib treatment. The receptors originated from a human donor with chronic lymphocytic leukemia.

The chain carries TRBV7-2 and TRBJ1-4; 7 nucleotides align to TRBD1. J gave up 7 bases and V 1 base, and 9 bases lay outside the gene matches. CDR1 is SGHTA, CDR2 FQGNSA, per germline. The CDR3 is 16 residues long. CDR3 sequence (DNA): TGTGCCAGCAGCTTAGGAGACAGGGTTGGAGGTGAAAAACTGTTTTTT. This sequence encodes CASSLGDRVGGEKLFF.

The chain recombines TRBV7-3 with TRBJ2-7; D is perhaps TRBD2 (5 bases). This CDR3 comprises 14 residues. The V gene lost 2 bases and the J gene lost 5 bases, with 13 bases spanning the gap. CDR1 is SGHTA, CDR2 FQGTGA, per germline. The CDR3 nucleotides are TGTGCCAGCAGCTTAGAGGGCGTTGGTGACGAGCAGTACTTC. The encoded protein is CASSLEGVGDEQYF. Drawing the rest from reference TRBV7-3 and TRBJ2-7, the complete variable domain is GAGVSQTPSNKVTEKGKYVELRCDPISGHTALYWYRQSLGQGPEFLIYFQGTGAADDSGLPNDRFFAVRPEGSVSTLKIQRTERGDSAVYLCASSLEGVGDEQYFGPGTRLTVT.

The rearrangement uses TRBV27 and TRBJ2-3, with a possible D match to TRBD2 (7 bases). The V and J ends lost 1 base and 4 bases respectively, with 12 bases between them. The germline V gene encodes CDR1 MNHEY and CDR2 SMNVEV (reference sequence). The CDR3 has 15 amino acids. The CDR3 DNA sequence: TGTGCCAGCAGTTTATTGGGGGGGGCTTCAGATACGCAGTATTTT. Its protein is CASSLLGGASDTQYF.

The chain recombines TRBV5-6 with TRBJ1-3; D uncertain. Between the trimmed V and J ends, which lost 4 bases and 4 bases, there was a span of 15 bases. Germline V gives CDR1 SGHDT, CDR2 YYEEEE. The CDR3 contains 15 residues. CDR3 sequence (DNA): TGTGCCAGCAGCCTATCATATGGCAACGGAAACACCATATATTTT. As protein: CASSLSYGNGNTIYF.

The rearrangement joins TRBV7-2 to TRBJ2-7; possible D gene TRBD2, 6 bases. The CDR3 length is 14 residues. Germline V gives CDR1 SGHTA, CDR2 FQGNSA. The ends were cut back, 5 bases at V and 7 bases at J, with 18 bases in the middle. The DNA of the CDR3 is TGTGCCAGCAGCCCCCCCCGACTAGTGTGGGAGCAGTACTTC. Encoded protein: CASSPPRLVWEQYF. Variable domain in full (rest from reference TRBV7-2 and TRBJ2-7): GAGVSQSPSNKVTEKGKDVELRCDPISGHTALYWYRQSLGQGLEFLIYFQGNSAPDKSGLPSDRFSAERTGGSVSTLTIQRTQQEDSAVYLCASSPPRLVWEQYFGPGTRLTVT.

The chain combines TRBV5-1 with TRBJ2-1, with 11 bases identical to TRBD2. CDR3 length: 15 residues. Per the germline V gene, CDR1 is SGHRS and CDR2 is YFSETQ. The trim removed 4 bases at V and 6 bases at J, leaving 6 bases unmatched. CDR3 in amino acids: CASSGSSGRLNEQFF. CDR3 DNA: TGCGCCAGCAGCGGTTCTAGCGGGAGGCTCAATGAGCAGTTCTTC.

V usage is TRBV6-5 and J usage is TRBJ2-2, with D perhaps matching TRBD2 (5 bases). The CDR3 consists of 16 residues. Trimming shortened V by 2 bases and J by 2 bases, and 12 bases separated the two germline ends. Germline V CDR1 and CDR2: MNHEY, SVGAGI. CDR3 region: CASSYAARLNTGELFF. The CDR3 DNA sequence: TGTGCCAGCAGTTACGCGGCAAGACTAAACACCGGGGAGCTGTTTTTT.

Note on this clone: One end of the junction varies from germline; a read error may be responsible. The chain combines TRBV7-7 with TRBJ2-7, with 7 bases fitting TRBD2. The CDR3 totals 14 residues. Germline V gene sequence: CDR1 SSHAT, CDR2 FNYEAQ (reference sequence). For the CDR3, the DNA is TGTGCTAGCAGCTTGGGAAGCGGGAATTACGAGCAGTACTTC. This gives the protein CASSLGSGNYEQYF. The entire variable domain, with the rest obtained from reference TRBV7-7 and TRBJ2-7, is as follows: GAGVSQSPRYKVTKRGQDVTLRCDPISSHATLYWYQQALGQGPEFLTYFNYEAQPDKSGLPSDRFSAERPEGSISTLTIQRTEQRDSAMYRCASSLGSGNYEQYFGPGTRLTVT.

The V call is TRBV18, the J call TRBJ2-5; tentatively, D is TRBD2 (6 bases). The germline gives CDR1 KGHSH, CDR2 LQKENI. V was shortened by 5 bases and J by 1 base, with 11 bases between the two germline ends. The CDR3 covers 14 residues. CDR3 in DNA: TGTGCCAGCTCATCGGGACTGGTCCAAGAGACCCAGTACTTC. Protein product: CASSSGLVQETQYF.

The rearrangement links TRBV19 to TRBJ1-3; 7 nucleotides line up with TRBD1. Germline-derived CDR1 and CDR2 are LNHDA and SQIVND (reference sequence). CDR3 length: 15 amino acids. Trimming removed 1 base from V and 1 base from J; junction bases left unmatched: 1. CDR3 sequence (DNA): TGTGCCAGTAGTATAGGACAGGGATCTGGAAACACCATATATTTT. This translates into CASSIGQGSGNTIYF.

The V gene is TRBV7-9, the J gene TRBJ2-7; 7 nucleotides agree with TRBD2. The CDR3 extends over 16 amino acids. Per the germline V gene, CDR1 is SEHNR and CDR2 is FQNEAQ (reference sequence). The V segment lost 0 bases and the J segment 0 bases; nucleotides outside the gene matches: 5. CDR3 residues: CASSLAALASSYEQYF. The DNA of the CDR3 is TGTGCCAGCAGCTTAGCCGCACTAGCGTCCTCCTACGAGCAGTACTTC.

CDR3 protein: CAWSAGSGVIDEQFF. The CDR3 DNA sequence: TGTGCCTGGAGTGCTGGGTCCGGGGTCATCGATGAGCAGTTCTTC. The chain joins TRBV30 to TRBJ2-1; weak D call: TRBD2 (5 bases). Germline V gene lookup returns CDR1 GTSNPN and CDR2 SVGIG (reference sequence). The CDR3 contains 15 residues. V lost 1 base and J 8 bases, leaving 18 bases between the germline ends.

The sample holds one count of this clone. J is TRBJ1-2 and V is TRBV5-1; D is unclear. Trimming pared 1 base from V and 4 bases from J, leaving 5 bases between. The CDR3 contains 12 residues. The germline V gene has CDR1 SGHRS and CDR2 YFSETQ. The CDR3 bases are TGCGCCAGCAGCTTGTGGGGCTATGGCTACACCTTC. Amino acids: CASSLWGYGYTF.

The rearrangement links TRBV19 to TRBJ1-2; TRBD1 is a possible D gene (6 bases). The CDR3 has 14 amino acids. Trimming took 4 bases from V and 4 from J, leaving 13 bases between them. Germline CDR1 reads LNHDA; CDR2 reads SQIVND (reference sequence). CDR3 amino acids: CASSTQTGPYGYTF. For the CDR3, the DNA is TGTGCCAGTAGTACCCAGACAGGCCCCTATGGCTACACCTTC.

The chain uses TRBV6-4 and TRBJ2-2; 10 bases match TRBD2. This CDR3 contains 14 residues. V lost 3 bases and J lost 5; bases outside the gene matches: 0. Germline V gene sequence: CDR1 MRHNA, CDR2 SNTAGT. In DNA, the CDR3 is TGTGCCAGCAGTGATAGCGGGAGGACCGGGGAGCTGTTTTTT. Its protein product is CASSDSGRTGELFF.

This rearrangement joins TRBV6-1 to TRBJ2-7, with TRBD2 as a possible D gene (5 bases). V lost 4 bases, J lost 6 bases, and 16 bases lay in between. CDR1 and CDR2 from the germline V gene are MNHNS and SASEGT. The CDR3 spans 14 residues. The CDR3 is CASSGALVDGEQYF. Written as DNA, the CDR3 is TGTGCCAGCAGTGGAGCACTAGTTGACGGCGAGCAGTACTTC.

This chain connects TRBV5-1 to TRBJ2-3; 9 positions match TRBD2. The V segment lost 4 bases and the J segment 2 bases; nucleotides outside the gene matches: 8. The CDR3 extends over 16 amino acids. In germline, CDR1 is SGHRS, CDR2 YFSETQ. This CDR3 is CASSLGLALLTDTQYF. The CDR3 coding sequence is TGCGCCAGCAGCCTGGGACTAGCATTACTCACAGATACGCAGTATTTT.